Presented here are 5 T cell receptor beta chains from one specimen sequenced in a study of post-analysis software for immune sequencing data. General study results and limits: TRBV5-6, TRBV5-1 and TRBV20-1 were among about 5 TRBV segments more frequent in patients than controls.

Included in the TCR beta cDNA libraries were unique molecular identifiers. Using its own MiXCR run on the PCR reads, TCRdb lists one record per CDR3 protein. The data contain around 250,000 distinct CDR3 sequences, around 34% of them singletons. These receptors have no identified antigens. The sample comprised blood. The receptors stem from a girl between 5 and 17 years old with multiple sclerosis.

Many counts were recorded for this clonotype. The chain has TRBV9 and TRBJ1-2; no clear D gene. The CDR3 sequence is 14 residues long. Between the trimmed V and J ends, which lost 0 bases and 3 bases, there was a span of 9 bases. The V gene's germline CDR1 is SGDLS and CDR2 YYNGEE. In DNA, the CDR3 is TGTGCCAGCAGCGTAGGATCGTGGGACTATGGCTACACCTTC. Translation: CASSVGSWDYGYTF.

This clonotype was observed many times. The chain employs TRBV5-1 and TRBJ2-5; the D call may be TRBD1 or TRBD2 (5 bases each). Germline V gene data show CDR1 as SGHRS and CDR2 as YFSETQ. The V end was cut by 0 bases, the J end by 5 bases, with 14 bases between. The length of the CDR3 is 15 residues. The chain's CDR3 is CASSLDWDPRETQYF. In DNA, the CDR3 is TGCGCCAGCAGCTTGGATTGGGACCCACGTGAGACCCAGTACTTC. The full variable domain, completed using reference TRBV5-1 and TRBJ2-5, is KAGVTQTPRYLIKTRGQQVTLSCSPISGHRSVSWYQQTPGQGLQFLFEYFSETQRNKGNFPGRFSGRQFSNSRSEMNVSTLELGDSALYLCASSLDWDPRETQYFGPGTRLLVL.

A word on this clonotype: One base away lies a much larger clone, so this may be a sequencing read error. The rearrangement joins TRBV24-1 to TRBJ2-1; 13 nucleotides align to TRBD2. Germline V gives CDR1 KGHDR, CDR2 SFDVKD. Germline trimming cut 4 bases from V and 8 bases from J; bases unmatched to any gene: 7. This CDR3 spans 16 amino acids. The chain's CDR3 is CATSERTSGSSYEQFF. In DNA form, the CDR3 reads TGTGCCACCAGTGAGCGGACTAGCGGGAGTTCCTATGAGCAGTTCTTC.

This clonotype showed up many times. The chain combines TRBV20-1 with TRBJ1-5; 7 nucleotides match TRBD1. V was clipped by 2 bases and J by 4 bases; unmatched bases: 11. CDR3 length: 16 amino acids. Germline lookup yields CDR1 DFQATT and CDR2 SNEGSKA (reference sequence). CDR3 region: CSARPAGQALNQPQHF. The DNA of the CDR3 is TGCAGTGCTAGACCTGCCGGACAGGCCCTGAATCAGCCCCAGCATTTT.

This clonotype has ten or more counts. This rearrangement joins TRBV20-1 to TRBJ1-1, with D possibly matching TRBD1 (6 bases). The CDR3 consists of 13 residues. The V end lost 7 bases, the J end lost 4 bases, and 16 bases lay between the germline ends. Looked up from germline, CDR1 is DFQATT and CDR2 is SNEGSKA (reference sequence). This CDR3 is CSVTQGVGTEAFF. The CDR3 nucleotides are TGCAGTGTTACACAGGGAGTGGGCACTGAAGCTTTCTTT.